This T cell receptor beta chain originates from a study of cytomegalovirus exposure and HLA in healthy donors. Whole-study context: Counted in an early data release were 85 million or so unique TCRs from HLA-typed donors. Study-wide results and limits: TCR beta chains associated with HLA were, in a later analysis, more clonally expanded than equally common others. Cytomegalovirus association was listed for 150 to 200 TCR beta chains. Immune exposure information available was restricted to CMV serostatus.

As to this clone: Its antigen is unidentified.

The PCR had 60 Vbeta and 13 Jbeta primers. The protocol was immunoSEQ multiplex PCR, while the TCRdb copy is restricted to in-frame clones and leaves out a portion. Of about 250,000 clones listed, about nine tenths are singletons. This CDR3 spans 17 amino acids. The sample consisted of PBMCs. The TCR originated in a girl aged 2 to 10 in good health and CMV-seronegative. The chain employs TRBV21-1 and TRBJ2-7; TRBD2 is the table's D call and was not checked against the DNA. TRBV21-1 is marked as a pseudogene. CDR3 protein: CASSAPQGGTSGYEQYF. In DNA, the CDR3 is TGTGCCAGCAGCGCCCCCCAGGGGGGGACTAGCGGATACGAGCAGTACTTC.